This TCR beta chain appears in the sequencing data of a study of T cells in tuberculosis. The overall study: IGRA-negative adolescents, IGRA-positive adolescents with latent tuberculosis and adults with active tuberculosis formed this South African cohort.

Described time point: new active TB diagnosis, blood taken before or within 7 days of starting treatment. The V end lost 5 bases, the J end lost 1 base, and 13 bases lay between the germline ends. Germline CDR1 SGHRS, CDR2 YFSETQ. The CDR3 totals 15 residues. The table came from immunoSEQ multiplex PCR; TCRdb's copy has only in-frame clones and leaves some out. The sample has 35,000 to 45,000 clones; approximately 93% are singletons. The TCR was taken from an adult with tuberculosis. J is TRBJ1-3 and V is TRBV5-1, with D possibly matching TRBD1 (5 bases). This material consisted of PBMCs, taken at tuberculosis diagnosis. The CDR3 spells CASSEMGTSGNTIYF. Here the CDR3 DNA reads TGCGCCAGCAGTGAGATGGGGACTTCTGGAAACACCATATATTTT.